Each of the 22 T cell receptor beta chains below was sequenced from the same sample in a study of T cells in Graves' hyperthyroidism and ophthalmopathy. The CDR3 regions of TCR beta were amplified from RNA transcripts. The HTBI primer set was used in a first-round RT-PCR of the TCR CDR3. One entry per CDR3 protein, called by TCRdb with MiXCR from the multiplex PCR reads. The sample contains 500,000 to 800,000 distinct CDR3 sequences, about 14% of which appear only once. The sequenced sample was blood. These receptors were obtained from a woman between 45 and 65 years old with Graves' ophthalmopathy.

This clonotype occurred a few times. The chain is built from TRBV4-2 and TRBJ2-5; 12 nucleotides match TRBD2. Germline trimming cut 1 base from V and 4 bases from J; bases unmatched to any gene: 4. The CDR3 totals 16 residues. Germline CDR1 and CDR2: LGHNA and YNFKEQ. CDR3 nucleotides: TGTGCCAGCAGCCAAGCCGGGACTAGCGGGTTAGAGACCCAGTACTTC. Residues: CASSQAGTSGLETQYF.

This clonotype occurred many times. The chain employs TRBV2 and TRBJ2-3, with 11 nucleotides matching TRBD2. The length of the CDR3 is 15 residues. The V and J ends lost 6 bases and 3 bases, in that order; junction bases with no gene match: 5. The germline gives CDR1 SNHLY, CDR2 FYNNEI. The CDR3 nucleotides read TGTGCCAGCAGCACTAGCGGGAGTATGACAGATACGCAGTATTTT. Translated, it gives CASSTSGSMTDTQYF.

The chain joins TRBV27 to TRBJ2-7; TRBD2 matches at 8 bases. The CDR3 is made up of 14 amino acids. CDR1 is MNHEY and CDR2 is SMNVEV in the germline V gene (reference sequence). Trimming at V came to 4 bases and at J to 2 bases, leaving 4 bases not matched to a gene. The CDR3 coding sequence is TGTGCCAGCAGTTCGACTAGCGCGCCCTACGAGCAGTACTTC. Amino acid sequence: CASSSTSAPYEQYF.

In its sample, this clonotype was seen a few times. This chain links TRBV6-2 or TRBV6-3 with TRBJ2-3; a weak D match, TRBD1 (6 bases). CDR1 and CDR2 from the germline V gene are MNHEY and SVGEGT. This CDR3 spans 16 amino acids. V lost 1 base and J lost 6, with 17 bases in between. CDR3: CASSYFRDTLRDTQYF. In DNA form, the CDR3 reads TGTGCCAGCAGTTACTTCCGGGACACCCTTCGGGATACGCAGTATTTT.

This clonotype came up many times. The chain recombines TRBV9 with TRBJ1-2; D gene unclear. The CDR3 sequence is 16 residues long. The germline V and J ends were trimmed by 3 bases and 0 bases, with 15 bases remaining between them. Germline V gene sequence: CDR1 SGDLS, CDR2 YYNGEE. The CDR3 bases are TGTGCCAGCAGCGCCCCCCCCTCTGGTACTAACTATGGCTACACCTTC. Encoded protein: CASSAPPSGTNYGYTF. The entire variable domain, with the rest obtained from reference TRBV9 and TRBJ1-2, is as follows: DSGVTQTPKHLITATGQRVTLRCSPRSGDLSVYWYQQSLDQGLQFLIQYYNGEERAKGNILERFSAQQFPDLHSELNLSSLELGDSALYFCASSAPPSGTNYGYTFGSGTRLTVV.

V usage is TRBV27 and J usage is TRBJ2-5; 7 bases agree with TRBD2. Germline V gives CDR1 MNHEY, CDR2 SMNVEV (reference sequence). The CDR3 has 13 amino acids. The V and J ends lost 6 bases and 10 bases, in that order; junction bases with no gene match: 11. DNA for the CDR3: TGTGCCAGCAGCCCCCCCCCGGGGAGGGACCAGTACTTC. Translating gives CASSPPPGRDQYF.

This clonotype turned up a few times. V and J are TRBV20-1 and TRBJ2-2; TRBD2 matches at 9 bases. The junction had 11 bases not matched to a gene; V was cut back by 5 bases and J by 4 bases. This CDR3 spans 16 amino acids. From germline, CDR1 is DFQATT and CDR2 SNEGSKA (reference sequence). This CDR3 reads CSARPVSGRGTGELFF. CDR3 sequence (DNA): TGCAGTGCTCGGCCCGTTAGCGGGAGAGGCACCGGGGAGCTGTTTTTT.

In this sample, this clonotype turned up many times. The gene calls are TRBV7-3 and TRBJ2-3, with 9 nucleotides matching TRBD2. The germline CDR1 and CDR2 sequences are SGHTA and FQGTGA. The V gene end was trimmed by 3 bases and the J gene end by 6 bases; junction bases not matched to a gene: 7. The CDR3 covers 15 residues. CDR3 in DNA: TGTGCCAGCAGCTTGCTAGCGGGGTCATTGGATACGCAGTATTTT. Amino acids: CASSLLAGSLDTQYF.

This clonotype has a count of ten or more. This chain joins TRBV6-1 and TRBJ2-1, with TRBD2 matching 9 bases. Germline trimming cut 5 bases from V and 5 bases from J; bases unmatched to any gene: 10. The V gene's germline CDR1 is MNHNS and CDR2 SASEGT. The length of the CDR3 is 16 residues. In DNA, the CDR3 is TGTGCCAGCAGTTTGGAGACGCTAGCGGGGCACAATGAGCAGTTCTTC. Translation: CASSLETLAGHNEQFF.

The table lists this clonotype with many counts. The V call is TRBV6-1, the J call TRBJ1-4; maybe TRBD1 (5 bases). The CDR3 sequence is 16 residues long. CDR1 and CDR2 (germline): MNHNS, SASEGT. Trimming shortened V by 6 bases and J by 7 bases, and 21 bases separated the two germline ends. The CDR3, as DNA: TGTGCCAGCAGCCTGCGGGGGGTAGTAACGGGTGAAAAACTGTTTTTT. Amino acid sequence: CASSLRGVVTGEKLFF.

The chain joins TRBV10-3 to TRBJ2-3; 9 nucleotides agree with TRBD2. The CDR3 consists of 15 residues. V was pared by 7 bases and J by 2 bases, with 7 bases of the junction left unmatched. Looked up from germline, CDR1 is ENHRY and CDR2 is SYGVKD. As DNA, the CDR3 is TGTGCCATCACCGGACTAGCGAGACCCACAGATACGCAGTATTTT. Amino acid sequence: CAITGLARPTDTQYF.

The V call is TRBV9, the J call TRBJ1-3; 9 bases line up with TRBD1. Per the germline V gene, CDR1 is SGDLS and CDR2 is YYNGEE. This CDR3 region has 16 residues. V lost 1 base and J lost 2; bases outside the gene matches: 4. The CDR3 coding sequence is TGTGCCAGCAGCGTAAAAGGGACAGGGACTGGAAACACCATATATTTT. Its protein product is CASSVKGTGTGNTIYF. Together with reference TRBV9 and TRBJ1-3, the CDR3 gives the full variable domain: DSGVTQTPKHLITATGQRVTLRCSPRSGDLSVYWYQQSLDQGLQFLIQYYNGEERAKGNILERFSAQQFPDLHSELNLSSLELGDSALYFCASSVKGTGTGNTIYFGEGSWLTVV.

This clonotype was counted many times. The V and J genes are TRBV5-1 and TRBJ2-1; maybe TRBD2 (5 bases). CDR1 and CDR2 from the germline V gene are SGHRS and YFSETQ. V was pared by 0 bases and J by 6 bases, with 10 bases between. This CDR3 comprises 14 residues. The CDR3 protein is CASSLVLAGNEQFF. DNA for the CDR3: TGCGCCAGCAGCTTGGTTCTAGCCGGCAATGAGCAGTTCTTC. Looking up the rest from reference TRBV5-1 and TRBJ2-1 gives the full variable domain: KAGVTQTPRYLIKTRGQQVTLSCSPISGHRSVSWYQQTPGQGLQFLFEYFSETQRNKGNFPGRFSGRQFSNSRSEMNVSTLELGDSALYLCASSLVLAGNEQFFGPGTRLTVL.

This clonotype was observed many times. This chain uses TRBV20-1 with TRBJ2-1; 9 bases match TRBD2. The germline gives CDR1 DFQATT, CDR2 SNEGSKA (reference sequence). The V and J ends lost 1 base and 5 bases, in that order; junction bases with no gene match: 12. The CDR3 has 17 amino acids. DNA of the CDR3: TGCAGTGCTAGAGCAGCGGGAGGAATCTGGGTTCACAATGAGCAGTTCTTC. Its protein product is CSARAAGGIWVHNEQFF.

There are a few counts of this clonotype. This chain joins TRBV18 and TRBJ2-1, with 8 bases that match TRBD1. V shed 6 bases and J 4 bases; nucleotides not matched to a gene: 8. Germline V gene data show CDR1 as KGHSH and CDR2 as LQKENI. The CDR3 spans 15 residues. The CDR3 here is CASSNQGARYNEQFF. The CDR3 region has the DNA TGTGCCAGCTCTAACCAGGGGGCGCGTTACAATGAGCAGTTCTTC.

Points on this clonotype: A much larger clone lies one base from this, so it may be a read error. The CDR3 sequence is CAGSLAVGQGYEQYF. CDR3 nucleotide sequence: TGTGCCGGCAGTTTAGCGGTGGGACAGGGTTACGAGCAGTACTTC. The chain employs TRBV12-3 or TRBV12-4 and TRBJ2-7; TRBD1 agrees at 9 bases. The CDR3 contains 15 residues.

This clonotype was seen repeatedly, ten times or more. The chain recombines TRBV28 with TRBJ1-1; a weak D match, TRBD1 (5 bases). This CDR3 spans 14 amino acids. The germline V gene encodes CDR1 MDHEN and CDR2 SYDVKM. V lost 4 bases and J lost 2, with 11 bases in between. The CDR3 region has the DNA TGTGCCAGCAGTTACCGAGGGGATAACACTGAAGCTTTCTTT. It encodes CASSYRGDNTEAFF.

The genes are TRBV9 and TRBJ2-3; D might be TRBD2 (6 bases). Trimming left V 0 bases short and J 6 bases short, with 11 bases between. Germline V gene sequence: CDR1 SGDLS, CDR2 YYNGEE. The length of the CDR3 is 14 residues. This chain's CDR3 is CASSVAGVSDTQYF. CDR3 coding DNA: TGTGCCAGCAGCGTAGCGGGGGTCTCGGATACGCAGTATTTT. The whole variable domain, filled in from reference TRBV9 and TRBJ2-3, reads DSGVTQTPKHLITATGQRVTLRCSPRSGDLSVYWYQQSLDQGLQFLIQYYNGEERAKGNILERFSAQQFPDLHSELNLSSLELGDSALYFCASSVAGVSDTQYFGPGTRLTVL.

This chain connects TRBV20-1 to TRBJ2-7, with D maybe TRBD2 (6 bases). This CDR3 comprises 12 residues. V shed 5 bases and J shed 3 bases, with 11 bases lying between them. Germline CDR1 and CDR2: DFQATT and SNEGSKA (reference sequence). CDR3 sequence (DNA): TGCAGTGCTTGGGACTTCCACTACGAGCAGTACTTC. It codes for CSAWDFHYEQYF.

This clonotype was detected ten times or more. The genes are TRBV7-2 and TRBJ2-3; the D is unclear. V shed 1 base and J shed 1 base, with 9 bases lying between them. Germline CDR1 is SGHTA and CDR2 is FQGNSA. The CDR3 contains 15 residues. CDR3 in DNA: TGTGCCAGCAGCTTAGTTGGTCAGGGCACAGATACGCAGTATTTT. Protein sequence: CASSLVGQGTDTQYF.

This clonotype was recorded many times. J is TRBJ1-1 and V is TRBV6-1, with a weak D call TRBD1 (5 bases). Germline V gene lookup returns CDR1 MNHNS and CDR2 SASEGT. This CDR3 has 13 residues. V was trimmed by 8 bases and J by 10 bases, leaving 20 bases between them. The CDR3 loop reads CASHETGPLGAFF. The CDR3 bases are TGTGCCAGCCACGAAACAGGACCCTTGGGAGCTTTCTTT.

CDR3 nucleotide sequence: TGCAGTGCCACTAGACAGGCCCTGGGATATGAGCAGTTCTTC. Translated, it gives CSATRQALGYEQFF. The chain uses TRBV20-1 and TRBJ2-1; D may be TRBD1 (6 bases). V lost 6 bases to trimming and J lost 8 bases, with 20 bases between them. The length of the CDR3 is 14 residues. Germline V gives CDR1 DFQATT, CDR2 SNEGSKA (reference sequence).